The clone carrying this T cell receptor (beta chain) was counted many times. Its antigen is as yet unknown. The source of the sample is a study of blood T cells in healthy people across ages. Study observations and caveats: As age increased, TCR beta diversity per million T cells fell in a roughly linear fashion.

Germline-derived CDR1 and CDR2 are ENHRY and SYGVKD. There are 12 residues in the CDR3. Trimming left V 3 bases short and J 4 bases short, with 6 bases between. Primed by a sample-barcoded 5' primer and a J-beta primer mix, a second PCR proceeded for about 7 to 11 cycles. Each of the cDNA molecules was tagged by a template-switch adaptor with 12 random nucleotides. MiXCR was run by TCRdb on the 5' RACE reads, yielding one entry per CDR3 protein. The repertoire holds 540,000 or so distinct CDR3 sequences, with 24% as singletons. The same data also contributed to another study, on T cells of mothers and their children.

This clonotype originated in a boy younger than 18 in good health. The V call is TRBV10-3, the J call TRBJ2-5; the D is unclear. The sequenced material came from blood. This CDR3 reads CAISDKGETQYF. The DNA for the CDR3 is TGTGCCATCAGTGACAAAGGAGAGACCCAGTACTTC.